This T cell receptor beta chain stems from a study of Graves' ophthalmopathy and Graves' hyperthyroidism. Study-wide results and limits: Most expanded thyroid clonotypes above 0.001 frequency also appeared in blood.

RNA transcripts yielded amplified TCR beta CDR3 regions. After a first-round RT-PCR with HTBI primers, a second-round multiplex PCR was run. TCRdb ran MiXCR on the multiplex PCR reads and lists one entry per CDR3 protein. The table has about 480,000 distinct CDR3 sequences, around an eighth seen once. This clonotype was recorded many times. Antigen specificity is unknown. A duration under 3 months, NOSPECS ≥4, CAS ≥3 and moderate-to-severe activity characterized the donors with ophthalmopathy. Serum thyroxine and TRAb, along with clinical symptoms, thyroid ultrasound and orbital computed tomography, were what diagnosis relied on. PBMCs were density-gradient isolated from about 9.6 ml fresh blood. Sequenced input: blood. The source of this sequence is a woman under 40 with Graves' ophthalmopathy.

CDR3 in DNA: TGTGCCAGCAGAACAACCGAGACAGTCAATCAGCCCCAGCATTTT. It encodes CASRTTETVNQPQHF. The chain carries TRBV12-3 or TRBV12-4 and TRBJ1-5; TRBD1 might be the D (5 bases). Trimming took off 6 bases at V and 3 bases at J, with 15 bases between the two ends. The length of the CDR3 is 15 residues.